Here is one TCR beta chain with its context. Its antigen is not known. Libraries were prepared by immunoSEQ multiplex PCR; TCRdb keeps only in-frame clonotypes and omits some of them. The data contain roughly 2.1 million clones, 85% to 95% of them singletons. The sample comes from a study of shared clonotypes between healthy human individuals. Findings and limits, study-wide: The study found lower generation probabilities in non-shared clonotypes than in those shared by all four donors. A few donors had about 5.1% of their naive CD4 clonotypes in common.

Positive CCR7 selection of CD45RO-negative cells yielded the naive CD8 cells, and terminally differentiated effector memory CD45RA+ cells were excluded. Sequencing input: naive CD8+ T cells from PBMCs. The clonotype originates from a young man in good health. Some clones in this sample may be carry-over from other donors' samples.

The CDR3 spells CASSADRGFSEAFF. The CDR3 DNA reads TGTGCCAGTAGTGCAGACAGGGGGTTCTCTGAAGCTTTCTTT. The genes are TRBV19 and TRBJ1-1, with 9 bases lining up with TRBD1. With 5 bases clipped from V and 6 bases from J, the junction kept 7 bases outside the gene matches. This CDR3 region has 14 residues. CDR1 is LNHDA, CDR2 SQIVND, per germline (reference sequence).